This T cell receptor (beta chain) was documented in a study of blood T cell repertoires in COVID-19. Study-wide background: The samples span acute and convalescent COVID-19 from the United States, Italy and Spain. The analysed material was cDNA or gDNA that came from T cells, B-cell-depleted T cells, or PBMCs.

In the original workflow: Amplification of reference gene primers provided the estimated nucleated cell counts. Sequenced by immunoSEQ multiplex PCR; TCRdb stores in-frame clones only, minus some. That table supplies the V and J calls and clone size; D and trimming were determined from the DNA. The top ten clones hold roughly 2.4% of a sample with a few hundred thousand clones, around 85% of them seen once. A single count supports this clone. Per germline, CDR1 SNHLY and CDR2 FYNNEI. The trim removed 1 base at V and 1 base at J, leaving 3 bases unmatched. This CDR3 has 16 residues. This TCR was sampled from a woman between 50 and 59 years old with acute or convalescent COVID-19. The sample was peripheral blood. The J gene is TRBJ2-4, the V gene TRBV2; TRBD2 matches 8 bases. In nucleotides, the CDR3 is TGTGCCAGCAGTGAAGTTAGCGGGACGGCCAAAAACATTCAGTACTTC. Translation: CASSEVSGTAKNIQYF.